One sample yielded the 30 T cell receptor beta chains listed below, sequenced in a study of post-analysis software for immune sequencing data. Study outcomes and limitations: Elevated frequency relative to controls characterized several TRBV segments in patients, TRBV5-6, TRBV5-1 and TRBV20-1 among them.

Which antigens these TCRs recognize remains unknown. Carried by the TCR beta cDNA libraries were unique molecular identifiers. MiXCR was run by TCRdb on the PCR reads, yielding one entry per CDR3 protein. The sample yields about 540,000 distinct CDR3 sequences, around 36% seen once. Material: blood. Source of these receptors: a girl under 18 with multiple sclerosis.

J is TRBJ2-3 and V is TRBV12-3 or TRBV12-4, with no clear D. CDR3 length: 17 amino acids. With 0 bases removed from V and 3 bases from J, the gap between germline ends came to 16 bases. CDR3 nucleotides: TGTGCCAGCAGTTTAGCGGTCGGTTCGTCCAGAACAGATACGCAGTATTTT. This translates into CASSLAVGSSRTDTQYF.

V gene TRBV5-1 combines with J gene TRBJ1-1; perhaps TRBD1 as D (5 bases). The germline V and J ends were trimmed by 1 base and 0 bases, with 13 bases remaining between them. Germline V gene lookup returns CDR1 SGHRS and CDR2 YFSETQ. CDR3 length: 16 amino acids. The CDR3 sequence is CASSLYPGWVNTEAFF. CDR3 DNA: TGCGCCAGCAGCTTGTACCCAGGGTGGGTGAACACTGAAGCTTTCTTT. The complete variable domain, with remaining parts taken from reference TRBV5-1 and TRBJ1-1, reads KAGVTQTPRYLIKTRGQQVTLSCSPISGHRSVSWYQQTPGQGLQFLFEYFSETQRNKGNFPGRFSGRQFSNSRSEMNVSTLELGDSALYLCASSLYPGWVNTEAFFGQGTRLTVV.

This clonotype was detected only a few times. The chain carries TRBV5-6 and TRBJ2-1; D possibly corresponds to TRBD1 (5 bases). This CDR3 region has 17 residues. V was shortened by 4 bases and J by 6 bases, with 23 bases between the two germline ends. Germline-derived CDR1 and CDR2 are SGHDT and YYEEEE. CDR3 coding DNA: TGTGCCAGCAGCCTCTACGGGTTGAAGGGGATGGGCAATGAGCAGTTCTTC. Translated, it gives CASSLYGLKGMGNEQFF.

This clonotype was observed once. This sequence joins TRBV3-1 and TRBJ1-2, with D unresolved. CDR1 and CDR2 (germline): LGHDT, YNNKEL (reference sequence). Trimming pared 5 bases from V and 5 bases from J, leaving 21 bases between. The CDR3 consists of 16 residues. Here the CDR3 reads CASSKNLPGIWYGYTF. DNA of the CDR3: TGTGCCAGCAGCAAAAATCTTCCGGGGATCTGGTATGGCTACACCTTC.

The chain couples TRBV9 to TRBJ2-6; unclear D gene. Trimming took off 1 base at V and 1 base at J, with 9 bases between the two ends. The CDR3 has 16 amino acids. CDR1 is SGDLS and CDR2 is YYNGEE in the germline V gene. The CDR3, as DNA: TGTGCCAGCAGCGTATTGGCCTCTTCTGGGGCCAACGTCCTGACTTTC. Its translation is CASSVLASSGANVLTF.

CDR3 coding DNA: TGTGCCAGCACAGGAGTTCAGCCCCAGCATTTT. It translates to CASTGVQPQHF. The V call is TRBV2, the J call TRBJ1-5; D not certain. V was trimmed by 7 bases and J by 6 bases, leaving 7 bases between them. The CDR3 loop spans 11 amino acids. The germline gives CDR1 SNHLY, CDR2 FYNNEI.

This clonotype was counted a few times. CDR3 nucleotide sequence: TGTGCCAGCAGGGATGTGACAGGGCCCTATGGCTACACCTTC. This gives the protein CASRDVTGPYGYTF. The chain combines TRBV25-1 with TRBJ1-2; 7 bases are shared with TRBD1. Germline trimming cut 6 bases from V and 4 bases from J; bases unmatched to any gene: 8. The CDR3 extends over 14 amino acids. The germline V gene encodes CDR1 MGHDK and CDR2 SYGVNS.

Ten or more counts support this clonotype. The genes are TRBV12-5 and TRBJ1-2; no clear D. The germline V and J ends were trimmed by 3 bases and 5 bases, with 7 bases remaining between them. The length of the CDR3 is 12 residues. CDR1 and CDR2 from the germline V gene are LGHNT and FRNRAP. CDR3 sequence (DNA): TGTGCTAGTGGTTTCAACGGTTATGGCTACACCTTC. Encoded protein: CASGFNGYGYTF.

The chain carries TRBV28 and TRBJ2-1; TRBD1 matches at 9 bases. Germline CDR1 reads MDHEN; CDR2 reads SYDVKM. V was clipped by 3 bases and J by 6 bases; unmatched bases: 12. This CDR3 is 17 amino acids long. The chain's CDR3 is CASSLLRTGQGFNEQFF. The CDR3 bases are TGTGCCAGCAGTTTGTTGCGGACCGGACAGGGGTTCAATGAGCAGTTCTTC.

The V call is TRBV5-1, the J call TRBJ2-1, with unresolved D. Deletions cut 0 bases from V and 2 bases from J, with 12 bases between. This CDR3 is built from 16 residues. Per the germline V gene, CDR1 is SGHRS and CDR2 is YFSETQ. The CDR3 DNA follows: TGCGCCAGCAGCTTGGTGGCAACCTCCCCCTACAATGAGCAGTTCTTC. Its translation: CASSLVATSPYNEQFF.

This clonotype was seen a single time. The chain's CDR3 is CASTGSTEAFF. Written as DNA, the CDR3 is TGTGCCAGCACGGGGAGCACTGAAGCTTTCTTT. This chain joins TRBV25-1 and TRBJ1-1; D unresolved. This CDR3 spans 11 amino acids. CDR1 is MGHDK, CDR2 SYGVNS, per germline. Trimming pared 7 bases from V and 4 bases from J, leaving 7 bases between.

This clonotype turned up a few times. The CDR3 loop is CASKKEGGTPNTEAFF. The CDR3 coding sequence is TGCGCCAGCAAAAAAGAGGGCGGGACACCGAACACTGAAGCTTTCTTT. V is TRBV5-1 and J is TRBJ1-1; D might be TRBD1 (6 bases). V was clipped by 6 bases and J by 1 base, with 19 bases between them. Germline V gene lookup returns CDR1 SGHRS and CDR2 YFSETQ. This CDR3 contains 16 residues.

Points on this clonotype: The junction departs from germline at one end; a sequencing error may be responsible. The CDR3 DNA reads TGTGCCAGCAGCGTGGACAGGGACTATGGCTGCACCTTC. As protein: CASSVDRDYGCTF. This chain uses TRBV16 with TRBJ1-2; 8 nucleotides match TRBD1. CDR1 and CDR2 from the germline V gene are KGHSY and FQNENV. This CDR3 has 13 residues.

CDR3: CASSLDTTRAQTQYF. The CDR3 nucleotides are TGTGCCAGCAGCCTAGATACGACCAGGGCCCAGACCCAGTACTTC. This sequence joins TRBV7-6 and TRBJ2-5; a weak D match, TRBD1 (5 bases). The V and J ends lost 5 bases and 6 bases respectively, with 19 bases between them. The germline V gene has CDR1 SGHVS and CDR2 FNYEAQ. This CDR3 comprises 15 residues.

This clonotype was seen a few times. The CDR3 bases are TGCAGTGCTAAACAGGACATGAACACTGAAGCTTTCTTT. Protein: CSAKQDMNTEAFF. This chain uses TRBV20-1 with TRBJ1-1; D possibly corresponds to TRBD1 (5 bases). V gave up 4 bases and J gave up 0 bases, with 9 bases separating them. The germline CDR1 and CDR2 sequences are DFQATT and SNEGSKA (reference sequence). The CDR3 loop spans 13 amino acids.

The CDR3 region has the DNA TGTGCCAGCAGTGACAGGGGGTTGGTCAATGAGCAGTTCTTC. Protein: CASSDRGLVNEQFF. The J gene is TRBJ2-1, the V gene TRBV2; 7 bases map to TRBD1. V gave up 3 bases and J gave up 6 bases; unmatched junction bases: 5. From germline, CDR1 is SNHLY and CDR2 FYNNEI. The CDR3 is made up of 14 amino acids. Drawing the rest from reference TRBV2 and TRBJ2-1, the complete variable domain is EPEVTQTPSHQVTQMGQEVILRCVPISNHLYFYWYRQILGQKVEFLVSFYNNEISEKSEIFDDQFSVERPDGSNFTLKIRSTKLEDSAMYFCASSDRGLVNEQFFGPGTRLTVL.

This sequence joins TRBV7-2 and TRBJ1-5, with D unresolved. The CDR3 extends over 13 amino acids. The germline V gene has CDR1 SGHTA and CDR2 FQGNSA. Trimming cost V 3 bases and J 4 bases, with 7 bases left between them. The CDR3 loop is CASSFAGNQPQHF. CDR3 coding DNA: TGTGCCAGCAGCTTTGCTGGAAATCAGCCCCAGCATTTT. Looking up the rest from reference TRBV7-2 and TRBJ1-5 gives the full variable domain: GAGVSQSPSNKVTEKGKDVELRCDPISGHTALYWYRQSLGQGLEFLIYFQGNSAPDKSGLPSDRFSAERTGGSVSTLTIQRTQQEDSAVYLCASSFAGNQPQHFGDGTRLSIL.

This clonotype occurred a few times. The chain uses TRBV20-1 and TRBJ1-2, with a tentative D call TRBD1 (5 bases). Germline CDR1 is DFQATT and CDR2 is SNEGSKA (reference sequence). Trimming took off 2 bases at V and 1 base at J, with 11 bases between the two ends. The CDR3 length is 14 residues. The CDR3 bases are TGCAGTGCTAGATCAAGCGGGGGTAACTATGGCTACACCTTC. Its translation is CSARSSGGNYGYTF.

This clonotype has only a few counts. This chain joins TRBV9 and TRBJ1-5; D perhaps matches TRBD1 (5 bases). The CDR3 extends over 16 amino acids. V was trimmed by 4 bases and J by 2 bases, leaving 16 bases between them. The V gene's germline CDR1 is SGDLS and CDR2 YYNGEE. DNA for the CDR3: TGTGCCAGCAGCCCCAATCCGGGGGGGGGCAATCAGCCCCAGCATTTT. Translation: CASSPNPGGGNQPQHF.

This chain uses TRBV7-9 with TRBJ1-2; no reliable D call. Trimming took off 1 base at V and 8 bases at J, with 20 bases between the two ends. The CDR3 is 16 amino acids. Germline V lookup: CDR1 SEHNR, CDR2 FQNEAQ (reference sequence). The CDR3 sequence: CASSLEVTTTLGGYTF. Here the CDR3 DNA reads TGTGCCAGCAGCTTAGAAGTGACAACCACCCTCGGGGGCTACACCTTC.

This clonotype was recorded once. V gene TRBV28 combines with J gene TRBJ2-1, with 7 bases that match TRBD1. CDR3 size: 14 residues. The ends lost 10 bases at V and 9 bases at J; junction bases unmatched: 15. Looked up from germline, CDR1 is MDHEN and CDR2 is SYDVKM. CDR3 in amino acids: CATTEVRGPIEQFF. CDR3 coding DNA: TGTGCCACCACAGAGGTGAGGGGGCCGATTGAGCAGTTCTTC. Full variable domain (remainder filled in from reference TRBV28 and TRBJ2-1): DVKVTQSSRYLVKRTGEKVFLECVQDMDHENMFWYRQDPGLGLRLIYFSYDVKMKEKGDIPEGYSVSREKKERFSLILESASTNQTSMYLCATTEVRGPIEQFFGPGTRLTVL.

This clonotype was counted once. The gene calls are TRBV25-1 and TRBJ2-2, with D perhaps matching TRBD1 (6 bases). Germline V gene lookup returns CDR1 MGHDK and CDR2 SYGVNS. CDR3 length: 15 amino acids. With 6 bases removed from V and 7 bases from J, the gap between germline ends came to 18 bases. The CDR3 nucleotides read TGTGCCAGCAGCTGGGACACGGGATTTGGCGGGGAGCTGTTTTTT. It codes for CASSWDTGFGGELFF.

This clonotype was counted between two and nine times. The chain has TRBV12-3 or TRBV12-4 and TRBJ1-2, with a possible D match to TRBD1 (6 bases). Trimming left V 5 bases short and J 4 bases short, with 20 bases between. The CDR3 runs to 16 residues. The CDR3 DNA sequence: TGTGCCAGCAGTCCTATGATACCGACAGGCCCCTATGGCTACACCTTC. It is translated as CASSPMIPTGPYGYTF.

The chain links TRBV5-6 to TRBJ1-1, with D possibly matching TRBD1 (5 bases). Trimming stripped 1 base from V and 6 bases from J, with 10 bases between. The CDR3 sequence is 13 residues long. CDR1 is SGHDT, CDR2 YYEEEE, per germline. The CDR3 bases are TGTGCCAGCAGCTTGTTGGGCAGGGCTGAAGCTTTCTTT. This translates into CASSLLGRAEAFF.

In its sample, this clonotype was seen a few times. The chain has TRBV9 and TRBJ2-3; possibly TRBD1 for D (6 bases). Trimming removed 3 bases from V and 1 base from J, with 6 bases in between. CDR1 is SGDLS and CDR2 is YYNGEE in the germline V gene. CDR3 size: 13 residues. In nucleotides, the CDR3 is TGTGCCAGCAGCGAGGGGGGCACAGATACGCAGTATTTT. As protein: CASSEGGTDTQYF.

The chain carries TRBV11-1 and TRBJ2-1; 12 positions match TRBD1. From germline, CDR1 is SGHAT and CDR2 FQDESV (reference sequence). The length of the CDR3 is 15 residues. The J segment lost 7 bases and the V segment lost 4 bases, leaving 5 bases of the junction unmatched. CDR3 bases: TGTGCCAGCAGCTCCGGGACAGGGGGCCCGAATGAGCAGTTCTTC. Translation: CASSSGTGGPNEQFF.

This clonotype was recorded once. The chain combines TRBV7-2 with TRBJ2-5; 8 positions agree with TRBD1. The CDR3 sequence is 15 residues long. V shed 3 bases, J shed 2 bases, and the junction held 5 bases outside the gene matches. The germline gives CDR1 SGHTA, CDR2 FQGNSA. The CDR3 DNA reads TGTGCCAGCAGCTTCGACAGGGGACAGCAAGAGACCCAGTACTTC. Translating it yields CASSFDRGQQETQYF.

As concerns this clonotype: At one end, the junction sequence differs from germline, possibly due to a read error. The gene calls are TRBV6-5 and TRBJ1-4; TRBD1 is a possible D gene (5 bases). The germline V gene has CDR1 MNHEY and CDR2 SVGAGI. The CDR3 consists of 14 residues. The CDR3 here is CASSRDGFNKKLFF. CDR3 bases: TGTGCCAGCAGTCGGGACGGTTTTAATAAAAAACTGTTTTTT.

The V and J genes are TRBV6-5 and TRBJ2-5; TRBD1 agrees at 7 bases. After removal of 4 bases from V and 1 base from J, the junction contained 9 bases not matched to a gene. The CDR3 spans 16 residues. Looked up from germline, CDR1 is MNHEY and CDR2 is SVGAGI. CDR3 in DNA: TGTGCCAGCAGTTTAATTGACAGGGCAGGCCAAGAGACCCAGTACTTC. It translates to CASSLIDRAGQETQYF.

This clonotype was counted between two and nine times. This chain uses TRBV6-5 with TRBJ2-3, with a possible D match to TRBD1 (5 bases). Trimming left V 6 bases short and J 9 bases short, with 16 bases between. The CDR3 loop spans 13 amino acids. Germline V gene sequence: CDR1 MNHEY, CDR2 SVGAGI. The CDR3, as DNA: TGTGCCAGCAGCTCATTTCAGGGCCCAACGCAGTATTTT. Translation: CASSSFQGPTQYF.